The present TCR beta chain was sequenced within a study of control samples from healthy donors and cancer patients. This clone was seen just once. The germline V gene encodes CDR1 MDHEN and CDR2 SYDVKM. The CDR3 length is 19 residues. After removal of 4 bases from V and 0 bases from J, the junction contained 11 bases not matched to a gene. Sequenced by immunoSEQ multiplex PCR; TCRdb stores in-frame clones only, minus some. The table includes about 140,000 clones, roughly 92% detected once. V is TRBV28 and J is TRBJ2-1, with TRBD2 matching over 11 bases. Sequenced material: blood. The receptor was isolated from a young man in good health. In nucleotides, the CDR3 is TGTGCCAGCAGTTCAATCCAACTGACTAGCGGGACCTCCTACAATGAGCAGTTCTTC. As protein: CASSSIQLTSGTSYNEQFF. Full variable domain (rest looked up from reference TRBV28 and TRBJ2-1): DVKVTQSSRYLVKRTGEKVFLECVQDMDHENMFWYRQDPGLGLRLIYFSYDVKMKEKGDIPEGYSVSREKKERFSLILESASTNQTSMYLCASSSIQLTSGTSYNEQFFGPGTRLTVL.